The 6 T cell receptor beta chains listed next were all sequenced from one sample in a study of blood T cell repertoires in COVID-19. Assay used: immunoSEQ multiplex PCR; TCRdb lists only in-frame clones, some missing. Of around 150,000 clones in the sample, approximately 80% were seen once. Input material: peripheral blood. These receptors all stem from a man between 60 and 75 years old who had recovered from COVID-19.

V is TRBV11-2 and J is TRBJ2-7; TRBD1 matches 9 bases. Germline V gives CDR1 SGHAT, CDR2 FQNNGV. This CDR3 region has 14 residues. The trim removed 4 bases at V and 2 bases at J, leaving 3 bases unmatched. This chain's CDR3 is CASSWGTGPYEQYF. The CDR3 DNA reads as TGTGCCAGCAGCTGGGGGACAGGGCCCTACGAGCAGTACTTC.

The V gene is TRBV5-6, the J gene TRBJ2-1; D is possibly TRBD2 (5 bases). CDR1 and CDR2 from the germline V gene are SGHDT and YYEEEE. The CDR3 runs 15 residues. Trimming stripped 0 bases from V and 12 bases from J, with 19 bases between. CDR3 DNA: TGTGCCAGCAGCTTGGCCACGGCGGGCCTTGGCCGGCAGTTCTTC. Amino acids: CASSLATAGLGRQFF.

The CDR3 coding sequence is TGTGCCAGCAGCTTAGGAGGGTCGGGAACCAACTATGGCTACACCTTC. This encodes CASSLGGSGTNYGYTF. The J gene is TRBJ1-2, the V gene TRBV7-9; D gene unclear. The CDR3 totals 16 residues. Germline V CDR1 and CDR2: SEHNR, FQNEAQ (reference sequence). The ends were cut back, 1 base at V and 2 bases at J, with 14 bases in the middle. The whole variable domain, remainder taken from reference TRBV7-9 and TRBJ1-2, is DTGVSQNPRHKITKRGQNVTFRCDPISEHNRLYWYRQTLGQGPEFLTYFQNEAQLEKSRLLSDRFSAERPKGSFSTLEIQRTEQGDSAMYLCASSLGGSGTNYGYTFGSGTRLTVV.

The rearrangement joins TRBV6-6 to TRBJ2-2; no clear D gene. Germline V CDR1 and CDR2: MNHNY, SVGAGI (reference sequence). The CDR3 totals 14 residues. V was trimmed by 6 bases and J by 0 bases, leaving 8 bases between them. The CDR3 bases are TGTGCCAGCAGAGCCCTACCGAACACCGGGGAGCTGTTTTTT. Its protein product is CASRALPNTGELFF.

The chain carries TRBV4-3 and TRBJ2-1, with D possibly TRBD2 on 5 matching bases. CDR1 and CDR2 (germline): LGHNA, YSLEER. Trimming stripped 4 bases from V and 7 bases from J, with 11 bases between. This CDR3 is built from 13 residues. This chain's CDR3 is CASSLWSGNEQFF. CDR3 coding DNA: TGCGCCAGCAGCCTTTGGTCGGGGAATGAGCAGTTCTTC.

This rearrangement joins TRBV18 to TRBJ2-1; 7 nucleotides line up with TRBD1. Germline CDR1 is KGHSH and CDR2 is LQKENI. Trimming at V came to 3 bases and at J to 4 bases, leaving 3 bases not matched to a gene. CDR3 size: 14 residues. The CDR3 sequence is CASSPSGQYNEQFF. The CDR3 DNA is TGTGCCAGCTCACCCTCGGGACAGTACAATGAGCAGTTCTTC.